This T cell receptor (beta chain) was recorded in a study of cytotoxic CD8 clonotypes in ibrutinib-treated CLL (dated by TCRdb to about 2021). Describing the broader study: The cohort had 11 relapsed/refractory and under 16 treatment-naive patients; roughly 17 were IGHV unmutated. Partial responses were observed in roughly 24 patients and complete responses in 2; after a median follow-up of around 64 months, remission was maintained in some 14 patients and progression was observed in about twelve. The response samples were drawn at a median of 12 months into treatment, with a range of about 6 to 36 months. An average of around 260,000 productive templates and about 100,000 productive rearrangements was obtained per sample. Of the 90 or so people in the trial, 26 had longitudinal samples available. Cryopreserved peripheral blood mononuclear cells were obtained prior to treatment, at the time of response, and at either disease progression or sustained remission. Patients were still on ibrutinib when every remission and progressive disease sample was collected.

The germline V gene (reference sequence) supplies CDR1 SGHKS and CDR2 YYEKEE. CDR3 length: 14 amino acids, cysteine to phenylalanine. The kept DNA is CDR3 alone, 42 bases in frame from the first base. V and J are truncated by 4 bases and 2 bases respectively, leaving an intervening sequence of 11 bases. The goal of deep resolution MiSeq sequencing was a depth between 1 in 1 million and 1 in 200,000 T cells, and coverage averaged 10x per clonotype. TCR beta libraries were generated with the immunoSEQ hsTCRB Kit. In the original analysis: Data were analyzed with ImmunoSEQ Data Assistant and ImmunoSEQ Analyzer, with V, D and J genes assigned per IMGT definitions. Clonality was computed as one minus normalized Shannon entropy of productive rearrangement frequencies, ranging from 0 to 1. Public clonotype analysis was restricted to overrepresented clonotypes comprising at least 0.05% of each patient's repertoire. About a dozen age-matched healthy donor repertoires from immuneACCESS were used as controls for clonality. TCRdb provides this immuneACCESS table in a form limited to in-frame rearrangements. Some clones are lacking; in checked studies, under half of them reflect an unresolved V gene, and why the rest are absent is not known. The V and J calls and clone size come from that table; D and trimming were worked out from the DNA. Here the sample has about 25,000 clones; 65% to 90% occur a single time. 8% of the sample comes from the top ten.

The sample's time point label, decoded: less than 30 months on ibrutinib. For TCR beta library preparation, approximately 2 micrograms of genomic DNA was extracted from cryopreserved PBMCs. Longitudinal blood samples from CLL patients on ibrutinib monotherapy were analyzed using high-throughput TCR beta sequencing. The patients took part in an open-label, single-center phase 2 trial of ibrutinib monotherapy. Concerning this clone: No antigen is known for it. Base qualities were left out, and no much larger clone turns up one base away.

Paper-wide results and their limitations: Public clonotypes were found to be uncommon and were observed to contract or remain stable during treatment; the increase in clonality was shown to reflect expansion of private clonotypes at ibrutinib response. An increase in clonality was observed at ibrutinib response, with clonality remaining stable during sustained remission and falling back toward baseline at progression. Baseline clonality was found to be higher than that of age-matched healthy donors and was strongly correlated with circulating CD8+ T-cell counts. Sampling times were not matched between sustained-remission and progressing patients, and lymph node repertoires were not studied.

The sequences come from PBMCs, collected after 24 months of ibrutinib treatment. This clonotype was obtained from a human donor with chronic lymphocytic leukemia. This sequence uses TRBV5-5 and TRBJ2-3, with TRBD2 tentatively as D gene (6 bases match). For the CDR3, the sequence is CASSRDSLTDTQYF. The bases are TGTGCCAGCAGCCGGGACTCCCTCACAGATACGCAGTATTTT.